Listed here are 10 T cell receptor beta chains from one sample, sequenced in a study of T cell clonality in common variable immunodeficiency. The method was immunoSEQ multiplex PCR; TCRdb's version includes in-frame clones alone and lacks a portion of them. The sample presents about 7,300 clones, none singletons. These receptors have no identified antigens. Study-wide findings and caveats: Fewer deletions and N-nucleotide insertions were reportedly seen in common variable immunodeficiency TCR beta sequences.

Sequencing was done on a sample of peripheral blood mononuclear cells. The receptor set was obtained from a human donor with common variable immunodeficiency.

This clone has a count of ten or more. The read comes to an end 3 residues before the CDR3 does, leaving the germline J gene to fill in the end. The chain carries TRBV7-4 and TRBJ1-5; D remains ambiguous. In germline, CDR1 is SGHVT, CDR2 SQSDAQ. Deletions cut 1 base from V and 0 bases from J, with 10 bases between. The CDR3 covers 16 residues. The DNA read from the CDR3 is TGTGCCAGCAGCTTAGTCGGTATGAATAGCAATCAGCCC. Its protein is CASSLVGMNSNQP. The entire CDR3 sequence reads CASSLVGMNSNQPQHF. The variable domain in full, with the rest retrieved from reference TRBV7-4 and TRBJ1-5, is GAGVSQSPRYKVAKRGRDVALRCDSISGHVTLYWYRQTLGQGSEVLTYSQSDAQRDKSGRPSGRFSAERPERSVSTLKIQRTEQGDSAVYLCASSLVGMNSNQPQHFGDGTRLSIL.

Points on this clone: Read coverage stops 3 residues before the CDR3 terminus; the germline J gene supplies the remainder. The chain carries TRBV7-3 and TRBJ1-4, with 8 positions matching TRBD1. This CDR3 has 17 amino acids. The germline CDR1 and CDR2 sequences are SGHTA and FQGTGA. After removal of 5 bases from V and 8 bases from J, the junction contained 16 bases not matched to a gene. CDR3 region: CASSPRDPGGLGEKLFF. CDR3 bases read: TGTGCCAGCAGCCCGAGGGATCCAGGGGGCCTTGGGGAAAAA.

The sample holds a few counts of this clone. The read terminates 3 residues ahead of where the CDR3 ends, so the germline J gene completes it. The J gene is TRBJ2-5, the V gene TRBV7-8; D not resolved. The CDR3 contains 15 residues. The germline CDR1 and CDR2 sequences are SGHVS and FQNEAQ. V was clipped by 1 base and J by 2 bases, with 11 bases between them. The DNA read from the CDR3 is TGTGCCAGCAGCTTAGGTGCTGGCAGTCAAGAGACC. Its protein is CASSLGAGSQET. The entire CDR3 protein is CASSLGAGSQETQYF.

This clone counts as medium-sized. The CDR3 end lies 3 residues beyond the end of the read and is filled in from the germline J gene. The chain links TRBV19 to TRBJ2-1, with 10 bases identical to TRBD2. Trimming at V came to 6 bases and at J to 7 bases, leaving 3 bases not matched to a gene. Germline loops: CDR1 LNHDA, CDR2 SQIVND (reference sequence). The CDR3 spans 13 residues. CDR3 bases read: TGTGCCAGTAGACTAGCGGGAATGAATGAG. This codes for CASRLAGMNE. The whole CDR3 sequence is CASRLAGMNEQFF.

This clone was seen only a few times. From the germline J gene comes the end of the CDR3, since the read stops 3 residues before it. The chain is built from TRBV7-9 and TRBJ2-7; the D gene is possibly TRBD1 (6 bases). The germline gives CDR1 SEHNR, CDR2 FQNEAQ (reference sequence). Trimming shortened V by 0 bases and J by 4 bases, and 13 bases separated the two germline ends. The CDR3 length is 15 residues. The CDR3 protein is CASSLALTGSYEQYF. The covered CDR3 bases are TGTGCCAGCAGCTTAGCGCTAACAGGGTCGTACGAG. Variable domain in full (rest from reference TRBV7-9 and TRBJ2-7): DTGVSQNPRHKITKRGQNVTFRCDPISEHNRLYWYRQTLGQGPEFLTYFQNEAQLEKSRLLSDRFSAERPKGSFSTLEIQRTEQGDSAMYLCASSLALTGSYEQYFGPGTRLTVT.

For this clone: The read halts 3 residues ahead of the CDR3 end, with the missing end drawn from the germline J gene. The chain recombines TRBV5-4 with TRBJ2-1; D gene ambiguous. Germline V lookup: CDR1 SGHNT, CDR2 YYREEE (reference sequence). The V and J ends lost 4 bases and 1 base respectively, with 15 bases between them. The CDR3 loop spans 16 amino acids. Incomplete CDR3 DNA: TGTGCCAGCAGCAAAAACAGTGAATATTCCTACAATGAG. Its protein is CASSKNSEYSYNE. The full CDR3 is CASSKNSEYSYNEQFF.

This clone was observed many times. The CDR3 is cut off 3 residues early in the read; its end comes from the germline J gene. The rearrangement links TRBV28 to TRBJ1-4; the match to TRBD1 covers 7 bases. Germline assignment: CDR1 MDHEN and CDR2 SYDVKM. This CDR3 has 14 amino acids. V gave up 5 bases and J gave up 7 bases; unmatched junction bases: 7. The CDR3 is CASSKQGLGEKLFF. The DNA read from the CDR3 is TGTGCCAGCAGTAAACAGGGGCTCGGTGAAAAA.

The table lists this clone with a few counts. The read ends 3 residues before the CDR3 terminus; that terminus is restored from the germline J gene. The genes are TRBV6-2 or TRBV6-3 and TRBJ2-2, with unresolved D. V was shortened by 7 bases and J by 0 bases, with 3 bases between the two germline ends. Looked up from germline, CDR1 is MNHEY and CDR2 is SVGEGT. This CDR3 has 12 amino acids. The DNA read from the CDR3 is TGTGCCAGCAACACGAACACCGGGGAG. Translated, it gives CASNTNTGE. The entire CDR3 protein is CASNTNTGELFF.

This clone was seen a few times. The sequence runs out 3 residues before the end of the CDR3; the remainder is reconstructed from the germline J gene. The V gene is TRBV30, the J gene TRBJ2-5; 9 bases agree with TRBD1. Germline CDR1 and CDR2: GTSNPN and SVGIG (reference sequence). CDR3 length: 13 residues. Trimming took 0 bases from V and 5 from J; bases not matched to a gene: 1. CDR3 sequence reads: CAWSVGTGETQYF. Partial CDR3 DNA: TGTGCCTGGAGTGTAGGGACAGGGGAGACC. The full variable domain, completed using reference TRBV30 and TRBJ2-5, is SQTIHQWPATLVQPVGSPLSLECTVEGTSNPNLYWYRQAAGRGLQLLFYSVGIGQISSEVPQNLSASRPQDRQFILSSKKLLLSDSGFYLCAWSVGTGETQYFGPGTRLLVL.

In this sample, this clone turned up a few times. Read sequence stops 3 residues before the CDR3 end, and the germline J gene provides the missing end. The rearrangement links TRBV7-2 to TRBJ2-7; D perhaps matches TRBD1 (5 bases). V was shortened by 2 bases and J by 2 bases, with 13 bases between the two germline ends. The CDR3 is made up of 15 amino acids. Germline V gene sequence: CDR1 SGHTA, CDR2 FQGNSA. CDR3 loop: CASSLYLDTAYEQYF. CDR3 DNA (partial): TGTGCCAGCAGCTTATATCTGGACACTGCCTACGAG.